The 6 T cell receptor beta chains listed next were all sequenced from one sample in a study of blood T cell repertoires in COVID-19. Produced via immunoSEQ multiplex PCR; TCRdb's table is partial and in-frame only. The sample has 440,000 or so clones; around 91% are singletons. Sequenced sample: peripheral blood. The receptors were gathered from a woman aged 40-49 years with COVID-19, enrolled during active disease.

The chain couples TRBV7-2 to TRBJ1-2, with 7 bases identical to TRBD1. After removal of 4 bases from V and 8 bases from J, the junction contained 10 bases not matched to a gene. Germline V CDR1 and CDR2: SGHTA, FQGNSA. The CDR3 is 14 residues long. CDR3 in amino acids: CASSWDRQIMGYTF. The CDR3 DNA is TGTGCCAGCAGCTGGGACAGACAGATTATGGGCTACACCTTC.

The chain joins TRBV6-5 to TRBJ1-2; D uncertain. Germline V gene sequence: CDR1 MNHEY, CDR2 SVGAGI. V lost 10 bases and J 7 bases, leaving 22 bases between the germline ends. There are 14 residues in the CDR3. The CDR3, as DNA: TGTGCCACCCACGCGTTCTCGGGGAGATTTGGCTACACCTTC. Protein product: CATHAFSGRFGYTF.

Here the CDR3 DNA reads TGTGCCAGCTCATCTGGACAGTTATGGGTTGCGAACACTGAAGCTTTCTTT. Amino acids: CASSSGQLWVANTEAFF. The gene calls are TRBV18 and TRBJ1-1, with D possibly being TRBD1 (6 bases). There are 17 residues in the CDR3. The germline V gene encodes CDR1 KGHSH and CDR2 LQKENI. V was cut by 5 bases and J by 1 base, with 20 bases left in between.

The chain links TRBV2 to TRBJ2-2; 10 positions match TRBD2. The CDR3 runs 15 residues. The junction had 6 bases not matched to a gene; V was cut back by 7 bases and J by 4 bases. CDR1 and CDR2 from the germline V gene are SNHLY and FYNNEI. CDR3 sequence: CASILAGGGTGELFF. As DNA, the CDR3 is TGTGCCAGCATTTTAGCGGGAGGAGGCACCGGGGAGCTGTTTTTT.

The J gene is TRBJ2-2, the V gene TRBV4-3; a possible D gene is TRBD1 (5 bases). The CDR3 spans 15 residues. CDR1 and CDR2 (germline): LGHNA, YSLEER. Between the trimmed V and J ends, which lost 4 bases and 4 bases, there was a span of 13 bases. The CDR3, as DNA: TGCGCCAGCAGCCCCCAGGGTTTCTTCACCGGGGAGCTGTTTTTT. Translated, it gives CASSPQGFFTGELFF.

The chain has TRBV19 and TRBJ2-2, with TRBD1 matching over 8 bases. This CDR3 is 17 amino acids long. The junction had 11 bases not matched to a gene; V was cut back by 6 bases and J by 2 bases. CDR1 and CDR2 from the germline V gene are LNHDA and SQIVND (reference sequence). The CDR3 DNA is TGTGCCAGTAGGCTGCAGGGGGCGCCCCAAAACACCGGGGAGCTGTTTTTT. This sequence encodes CASRLQGAPQNTGELFF.